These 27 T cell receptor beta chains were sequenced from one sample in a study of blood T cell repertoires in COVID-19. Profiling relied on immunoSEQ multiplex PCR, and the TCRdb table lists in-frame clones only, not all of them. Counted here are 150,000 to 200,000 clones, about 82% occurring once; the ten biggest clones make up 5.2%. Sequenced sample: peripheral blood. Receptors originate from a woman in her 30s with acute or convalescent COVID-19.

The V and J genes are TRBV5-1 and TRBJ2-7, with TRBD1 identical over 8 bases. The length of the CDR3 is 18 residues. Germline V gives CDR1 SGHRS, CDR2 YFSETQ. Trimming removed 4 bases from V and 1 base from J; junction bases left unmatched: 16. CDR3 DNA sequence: TGCGCCAGCAGCAGATTTGGACAGGACAGGGTATCTTCCTACGAGCAGTACTTC. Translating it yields CASSRFGQDRVSSYEQYF.

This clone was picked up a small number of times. The CDR3 reads CASSLVQGAIDTQYF. CDR3 DNA sequence: TGCGCCAGCAGCTTGGTGCAGGGGGCGATAGATACGCAGTATTTT. The V call is TRBV5-1, the J call TRBJ2-3; 8 nucleotides align to TRBD1. The CDR3 is 15 amino acids. The germline gives CDR1 SGHRS, CDR2 YFSETQ. V trimming: 0 bases; J trimming: 5 bases; junction bases outside the gene matches: 5. Full variable domain (rest looked up from reference TRBV5-1 and TRBJ2-3): KAGVTQTPRYLIKTRGQQVTLSCSPISGHRSVSWYQQTPGQGLQFLFEYFSETQRNKGNFPGRFSGRQFSNSRSEMNVSTLELGDSALYLCASSLVQGAIDTQYFGPGTRLTVL.

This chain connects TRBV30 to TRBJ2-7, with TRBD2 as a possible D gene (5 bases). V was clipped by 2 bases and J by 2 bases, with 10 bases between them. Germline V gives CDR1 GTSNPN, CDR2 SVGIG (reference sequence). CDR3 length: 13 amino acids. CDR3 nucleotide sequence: TGTGCCTGGAGTCCAAAGGGAGCCTACGAGCAGTACTTC. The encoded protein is CAWSPKGAYEQYF. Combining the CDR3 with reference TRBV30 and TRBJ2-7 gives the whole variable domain SQTIHQWPATLVQPVGSPLSLECTVEGTSNPNLYWYRQAAGRGLQLLFYSVGIGQISSEVPQNLSASRPQDRQFILSSKKLLLSDSGFYLCAWSPKGAYEQYFGPGTRLTVT.

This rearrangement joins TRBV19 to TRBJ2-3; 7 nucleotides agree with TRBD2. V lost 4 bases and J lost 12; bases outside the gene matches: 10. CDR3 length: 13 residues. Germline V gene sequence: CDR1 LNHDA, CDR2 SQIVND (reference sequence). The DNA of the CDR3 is TGTGCCAGTAGTACCTCCAGCGGGATATTTCAGTATTTT. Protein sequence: CASSTSSGIFQYF.

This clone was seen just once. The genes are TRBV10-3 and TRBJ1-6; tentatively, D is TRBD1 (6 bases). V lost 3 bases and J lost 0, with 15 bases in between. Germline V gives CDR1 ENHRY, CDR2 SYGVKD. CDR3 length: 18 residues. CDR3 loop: CAISESRTDLSYNSPLHF. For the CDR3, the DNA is TGTGCCATCAGTGAATCCCGGACAGACCTCTCCTATAATTCACCCCTCCACTTT.

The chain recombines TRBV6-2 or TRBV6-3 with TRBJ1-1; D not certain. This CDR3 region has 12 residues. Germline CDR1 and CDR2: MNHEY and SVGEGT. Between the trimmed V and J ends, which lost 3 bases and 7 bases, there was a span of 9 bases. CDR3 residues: CASSYLGSEAFF. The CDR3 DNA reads TGTGCCAGCAGTTATCTTGGCAGTGAAGCTTTCTTT.

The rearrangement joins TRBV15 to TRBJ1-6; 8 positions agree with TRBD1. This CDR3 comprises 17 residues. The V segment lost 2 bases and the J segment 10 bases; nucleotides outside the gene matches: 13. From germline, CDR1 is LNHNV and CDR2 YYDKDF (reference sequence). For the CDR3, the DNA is TGTGCCACCAGCAGAAAAAGATCCGGGACAGGTGCGTCACCCCTCCACTTT. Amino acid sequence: CATSRKRSGTGASPLHF.

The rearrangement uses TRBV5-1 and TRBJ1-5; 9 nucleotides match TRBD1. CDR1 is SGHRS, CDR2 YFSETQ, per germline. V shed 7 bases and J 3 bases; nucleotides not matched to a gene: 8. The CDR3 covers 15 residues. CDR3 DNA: TGCGCCAGCCGTTCCGGGACAGGGCCCAATCAGCCCCAGCATTTT. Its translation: CASRSGTGPNQPQHF.

CDR3 nucleotide sequence: TGTGCCAGCAGCCTGGTGGCGGGGGCGAACACTGAAGCTTTCTTT. It codes for CASSLVAGANTEAFF. The chain couples TRBV6-6 to TRBJ1-1, with D possibly matching TRBD1 (6 bases). The germline V gene has CDR1 MNHNY and CDR2 SVGAGI (reference sequence). The CDR3 loop spans 15 amino acids. V lost 6 bases and J lost 1, with 15 bases in between.

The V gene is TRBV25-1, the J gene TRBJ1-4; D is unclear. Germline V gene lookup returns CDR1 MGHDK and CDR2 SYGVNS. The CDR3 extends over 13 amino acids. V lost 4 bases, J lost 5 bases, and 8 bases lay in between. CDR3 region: CASSGQANEKLFF. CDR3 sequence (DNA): TGTGCCAGCAGTGGGCAGGCCAATGAAAAACTGTTTTTT.

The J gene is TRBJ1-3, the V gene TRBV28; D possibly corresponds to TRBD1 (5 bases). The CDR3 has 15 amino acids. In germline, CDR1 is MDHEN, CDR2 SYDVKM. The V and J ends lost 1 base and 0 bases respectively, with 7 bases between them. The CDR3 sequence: CASSLSTVSGNTIYF. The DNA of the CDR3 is TGTGCCAGCAGTTTATCGACAGTCTCTGGAAACACCATATATTTT.

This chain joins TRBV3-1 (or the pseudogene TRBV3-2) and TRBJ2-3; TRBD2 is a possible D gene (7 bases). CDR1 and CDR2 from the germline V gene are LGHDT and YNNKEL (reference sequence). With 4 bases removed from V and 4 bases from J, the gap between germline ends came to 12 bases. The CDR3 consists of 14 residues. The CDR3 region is CASSPRGGPDTQYF. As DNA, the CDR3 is TGTGCCAGCAGCCCGAGGGGGGGGCCAGATACGCAGTATTTT.

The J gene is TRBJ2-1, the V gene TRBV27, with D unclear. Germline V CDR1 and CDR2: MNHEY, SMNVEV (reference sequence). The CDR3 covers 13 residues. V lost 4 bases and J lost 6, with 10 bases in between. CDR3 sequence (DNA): TGTGCCAGCAGTTCCTACCTCCGCAATGAGCAGTTCTTC. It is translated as CASSSYLRNEQFF.

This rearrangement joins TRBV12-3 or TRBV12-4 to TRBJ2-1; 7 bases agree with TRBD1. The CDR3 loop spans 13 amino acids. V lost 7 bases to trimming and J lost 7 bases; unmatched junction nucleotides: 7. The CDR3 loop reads CASTRSTGNEQFF. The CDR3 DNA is TGTGCCAGCACCCGCTCGACAGGGAATGAGCAGTTCTTC.

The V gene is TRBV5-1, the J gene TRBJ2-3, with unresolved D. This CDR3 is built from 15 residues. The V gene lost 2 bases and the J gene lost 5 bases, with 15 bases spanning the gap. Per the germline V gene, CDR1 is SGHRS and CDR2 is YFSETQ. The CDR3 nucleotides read TGCGCCAGCAGCTTAGCGAGTTTACCTCAAGATACGCAGTATTTT. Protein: CASSLASLPQDTQYF. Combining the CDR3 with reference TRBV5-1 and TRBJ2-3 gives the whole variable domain KAGVTQTPRYLIKTRGQQVTLSCSPISGHRSVSWYQQTPGQGLQFLFEYFSETQRNKGNFPGRFSGRQFSNSRSEMNVSTLELGDSALYLCASSLASLPQDTQYFGPGTRLTVL.

This CDR3 reads CASSEGTRGGVAGELFF. The CDR3 coding sequence is TGTGCCAGCAGTGAAGGCACCCGAGGCGGGGTAGCCGGGGAGCTGTTTTTT. This rearrangement joins TRBV6-1 to TRBJ2-2, with a weak D call TRBD2 (6 bases). This CDR3 is built from 17 residues. V lost 1 base, J lost 6 bases, and 18 bases lay in between. Germline V CDR1 and CDR2: MNHNS, SASEGT.

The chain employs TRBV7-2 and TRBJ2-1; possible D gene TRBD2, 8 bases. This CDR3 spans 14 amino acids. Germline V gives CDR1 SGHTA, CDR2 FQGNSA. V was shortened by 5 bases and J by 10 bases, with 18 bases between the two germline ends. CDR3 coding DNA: TGTGCCAGCAGCCACAGGGGACTAGGAGGGGAGCAGTTCTTC. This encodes CASSHRGLGGEQFF.

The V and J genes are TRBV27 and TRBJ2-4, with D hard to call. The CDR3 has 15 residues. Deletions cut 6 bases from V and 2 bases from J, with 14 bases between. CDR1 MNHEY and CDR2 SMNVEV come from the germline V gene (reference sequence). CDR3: CASRKLQITKNIQYF. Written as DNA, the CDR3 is TGTGCCAGCAGGAAATTACAGATCACCAAAAACATTCAGTACTTC.

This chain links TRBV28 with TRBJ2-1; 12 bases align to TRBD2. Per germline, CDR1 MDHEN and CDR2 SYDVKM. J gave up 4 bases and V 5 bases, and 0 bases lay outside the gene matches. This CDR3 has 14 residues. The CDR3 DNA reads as TGTGCCAGCAGTACTAGCGGGAGGTACAATGAGCAGTTCTTC. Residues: CASSTSGRYNEQFF.

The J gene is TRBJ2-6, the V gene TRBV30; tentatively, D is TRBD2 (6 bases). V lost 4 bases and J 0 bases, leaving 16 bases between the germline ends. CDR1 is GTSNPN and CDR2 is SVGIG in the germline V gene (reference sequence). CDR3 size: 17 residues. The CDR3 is CAWIAAGYSSGANVLTF. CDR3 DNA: TGTGCCTGGATAGCGGCAGGGTATTCCTCTGGGGCCAACGTCCTGACTTTC.

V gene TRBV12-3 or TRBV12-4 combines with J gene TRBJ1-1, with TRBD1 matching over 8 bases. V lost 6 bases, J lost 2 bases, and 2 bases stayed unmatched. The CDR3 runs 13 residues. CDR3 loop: CASRGTGNTEAFF. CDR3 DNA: TGTGCCAGCAGGGGGACAGGCAACACTGAAGCTTTCTTT.

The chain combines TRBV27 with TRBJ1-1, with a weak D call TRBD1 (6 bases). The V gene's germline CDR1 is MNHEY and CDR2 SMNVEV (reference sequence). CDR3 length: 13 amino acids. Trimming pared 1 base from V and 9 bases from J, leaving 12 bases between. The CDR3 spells CASSLYKQGKAFF. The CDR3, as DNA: TGTGCCAGCAGTTTATATAAGCAGGGGAAAGCTTTCTTT.

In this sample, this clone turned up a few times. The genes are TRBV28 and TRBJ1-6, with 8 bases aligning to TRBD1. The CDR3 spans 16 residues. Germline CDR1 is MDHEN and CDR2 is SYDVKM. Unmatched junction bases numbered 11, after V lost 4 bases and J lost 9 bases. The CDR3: CASSSGGSQVRSPLHF. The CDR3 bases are TGTGCCAGCAGTTCAGGGGGCAGCCAGGTTCGTTCACCCCTCCACTTT.

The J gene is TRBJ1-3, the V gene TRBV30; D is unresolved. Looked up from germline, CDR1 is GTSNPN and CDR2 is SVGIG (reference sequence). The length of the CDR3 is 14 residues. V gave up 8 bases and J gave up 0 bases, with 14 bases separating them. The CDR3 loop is CALDNSVSGNTIYF. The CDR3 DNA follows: TGTGCCCTGGATAATAGCGTCTCTGGAAACACCATATATTTT.

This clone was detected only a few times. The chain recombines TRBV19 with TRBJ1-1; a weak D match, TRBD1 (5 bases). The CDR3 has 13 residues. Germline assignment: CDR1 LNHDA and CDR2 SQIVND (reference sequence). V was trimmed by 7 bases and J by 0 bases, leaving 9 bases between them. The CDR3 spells CASKGWVNTEAFF. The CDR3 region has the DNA TGTGCCAGTAAGGGGTGGGTGAACACTGAAGCTTTCTTT.

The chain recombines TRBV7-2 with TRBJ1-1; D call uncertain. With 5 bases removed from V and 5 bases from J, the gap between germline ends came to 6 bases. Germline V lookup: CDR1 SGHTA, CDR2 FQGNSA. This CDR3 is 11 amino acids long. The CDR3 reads CASSEVTEAFF. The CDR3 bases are TGTGCCAGCAGCGAGGTTACTGAAGCTTTCTTT. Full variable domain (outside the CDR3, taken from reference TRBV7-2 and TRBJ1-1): GAGVSQSPSNKVTEKGKDVELRCDPISGHTALYWYRQSLGQGLEFLIYFQGNSAPDKSGLPSDRFSAERTGGSVSTLTIQRTQQEDSAVYLCASSEVTEAFFGQGTRLTVV.

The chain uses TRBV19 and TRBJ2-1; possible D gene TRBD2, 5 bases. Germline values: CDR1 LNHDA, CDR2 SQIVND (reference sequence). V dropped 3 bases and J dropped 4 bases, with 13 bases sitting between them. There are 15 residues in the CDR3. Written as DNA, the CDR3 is TGTGCCAGTAGTATTACGGGAATAATATACAATGAGCAGTTCTTC. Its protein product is CASSITGIIYNEQFF.